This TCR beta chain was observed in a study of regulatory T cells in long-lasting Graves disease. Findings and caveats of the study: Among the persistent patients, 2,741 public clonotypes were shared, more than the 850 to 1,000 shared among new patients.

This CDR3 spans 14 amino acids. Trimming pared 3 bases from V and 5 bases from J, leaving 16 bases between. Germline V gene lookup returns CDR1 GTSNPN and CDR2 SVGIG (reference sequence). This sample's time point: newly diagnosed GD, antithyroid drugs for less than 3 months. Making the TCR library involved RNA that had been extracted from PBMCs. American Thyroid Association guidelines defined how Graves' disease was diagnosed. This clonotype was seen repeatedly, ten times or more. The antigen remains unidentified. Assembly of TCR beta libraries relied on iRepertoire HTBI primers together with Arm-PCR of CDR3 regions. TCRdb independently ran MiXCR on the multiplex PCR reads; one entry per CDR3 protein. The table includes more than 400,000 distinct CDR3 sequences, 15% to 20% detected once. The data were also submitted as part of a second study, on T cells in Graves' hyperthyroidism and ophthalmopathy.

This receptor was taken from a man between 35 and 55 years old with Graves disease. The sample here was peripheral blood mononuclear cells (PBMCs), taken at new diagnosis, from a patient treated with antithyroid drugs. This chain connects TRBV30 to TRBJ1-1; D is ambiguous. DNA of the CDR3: TGTGCCTGGAGCCCAAACACACTGAGTACTGAAGCTTTCTTT. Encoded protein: CAWSPNTLSTEAFF.